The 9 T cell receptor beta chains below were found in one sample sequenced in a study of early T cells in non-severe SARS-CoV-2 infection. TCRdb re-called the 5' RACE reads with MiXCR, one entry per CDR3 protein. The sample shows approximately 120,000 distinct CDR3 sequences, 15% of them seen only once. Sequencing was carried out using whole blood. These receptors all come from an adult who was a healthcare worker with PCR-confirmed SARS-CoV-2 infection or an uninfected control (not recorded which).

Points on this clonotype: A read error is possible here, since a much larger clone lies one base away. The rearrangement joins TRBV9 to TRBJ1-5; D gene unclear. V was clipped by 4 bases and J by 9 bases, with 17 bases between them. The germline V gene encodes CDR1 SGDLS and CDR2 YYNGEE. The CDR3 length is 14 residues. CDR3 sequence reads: CASSIGEVRRPQHF. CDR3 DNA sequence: TGTGCCAGCAGCATCGGGGAGGTAAGGCGGCCCCAGCATTTT.

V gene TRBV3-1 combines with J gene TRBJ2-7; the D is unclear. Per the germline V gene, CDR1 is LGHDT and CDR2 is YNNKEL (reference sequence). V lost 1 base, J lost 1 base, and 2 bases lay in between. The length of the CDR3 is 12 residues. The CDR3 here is CASSQGSYEQYF. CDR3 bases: TGTGCCAGCAGCCAAGGGTCCTACGAGCAGTACTTC.

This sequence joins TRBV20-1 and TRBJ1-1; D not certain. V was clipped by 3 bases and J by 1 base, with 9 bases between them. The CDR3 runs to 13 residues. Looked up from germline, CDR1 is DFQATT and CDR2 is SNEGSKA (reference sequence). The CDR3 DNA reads TGCAGTGCTAGGCAACAGTGGAACACTGAAGCTTTCTTT. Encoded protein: CSARQQWNTEAFF.

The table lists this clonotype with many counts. CDR3 bases: TGTGCCAGCAGCGTAGGTGAAGTCGTGGACTATGGCTACACCTTC. It is translated as CASSVGEVVDYGYTF. The chain employs TRBV9 and TRBJ1-2; D gene uncertain. CDR1 and CDR2 from the germline V gene are SGDLS and YYNGEE. Trimming left V 0 bases short and J 3 bases short, with 12 bases between. CDR3 length equals 15 residues.

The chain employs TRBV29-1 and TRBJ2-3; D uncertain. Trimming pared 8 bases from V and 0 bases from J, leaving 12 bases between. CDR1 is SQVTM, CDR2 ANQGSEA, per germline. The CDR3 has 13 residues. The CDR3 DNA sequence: TGCAGCACCCGGACCGCGAGCACAGATACGCAGTATTTT. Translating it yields CSTRTASTDTQYF.

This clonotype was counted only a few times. As DNA, the CDR3 is TGTGCCAGCAGCCAGAGAGGGGCCAACGTCCTGACTTTC. Translation: CASSQRGANVLTF. The J gene is TRBJ2-6, the V gene TRBV3-1; no definite D call. Trimming stripped 3 bases from V and 4 bases from J, with 4 bases between. Germline V gene sequence: CDR1 LGHDT, CDR2 YNNKEL (reference sequence). The CDR3 sequence is 13 residues long. Supplemented by reference TRBV3-1 and TRBJ2-6, the full variable domain reads DTAVSQTPKYLVTQMGNDKSIKCEQNLGHDTMYWYKQDSKKFLKIMFSYNNKELIINETVPNRFSPKSPDKAHLNLHINSLELGDSAVYFCASSQRGANVLTFGAGSRLTVL.

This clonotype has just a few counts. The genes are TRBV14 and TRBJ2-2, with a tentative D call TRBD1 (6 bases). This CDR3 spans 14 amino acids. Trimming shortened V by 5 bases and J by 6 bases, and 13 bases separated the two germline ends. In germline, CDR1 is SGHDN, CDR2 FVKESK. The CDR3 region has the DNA TGTGCCAGCAGCTTTGGTGGGGGCTCCGGGGAGCTGTTTTTT. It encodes CASSFGGGSGELFF.

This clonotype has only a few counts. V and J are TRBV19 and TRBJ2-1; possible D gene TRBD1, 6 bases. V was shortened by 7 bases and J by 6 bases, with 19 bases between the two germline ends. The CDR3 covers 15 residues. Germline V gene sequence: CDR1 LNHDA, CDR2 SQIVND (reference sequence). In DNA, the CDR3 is TGTGCCAGTACCGATGGGGGCAATGTAGCCAATGAGCAGTTCTTC. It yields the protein CASTDGGNVANEQFF.

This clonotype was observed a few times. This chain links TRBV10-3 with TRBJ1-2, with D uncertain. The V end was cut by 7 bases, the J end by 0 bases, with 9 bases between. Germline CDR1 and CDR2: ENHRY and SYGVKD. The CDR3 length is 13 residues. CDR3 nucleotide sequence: TGTGCCATCACGGACGGAGCTAACTATGGCTACACCTTC. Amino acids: CAITDGANYGYTF.